This TCR beta chain comes out of a study of blood T cell repertoires in COVID-19. Study in general: The study drew acute and convalescent COVID-19 samples from the United States, Italy and Spain.

The V and J ends lost 0 bases and 1 base respectively, with 13 bases between them. The CDR3 extends over 16 amino acids. Looked up from germline, CDR1 is SGDLS and CDR2 is YYNGEE. Authors' methods: How many nucleated cells were present was estimated from reference gene primer amplification. Sequencing used immunoSEQ multiplex PCR; TCRdb keeps in-frame clones, though not all of them. The V and J calls and clone size were taken over from that table, and D and trimming were inferred from the DNA. The sample lists about 240,000 clones; 85% to 90% were seen once. Sequencing input: peripheral blood. The source of this sequence is a woman in her 70s with active or convalescent COVID-19. This sequence joins TRBV9 and TRBJ1-1; D gene unclear. The CDR3 nucleotides are TGTGCCAGCAGCGTAGTAGCGGGCCCAGGGAACACTGAAGCTTTCTTT. Translated: CASSVVAGPGNTEAFF.